Shown below are 4 T cell receptor beta chains from a single sample sequenced in a study of T cells in Graves' hyperthyroidism and ophthalmopathy. The source material, RNA transcripts, was used to amplify TCR beta CDR3 regions. The primer set for the first-round RT-PCR of the TCR CDR3 was HTBI. TCRdb redid the calling of the multiplex PCR reads with MiXCR, one entry per CDR3 protein. The data show a few hundred thousand distinct CDR3 sequences, approximately 17% seen once. Sequences were obtained from blood. All receptors come from a man aged 18 to 30 with Graves' ophthalmopathy.

Ten or more counts support this clonotype. The V gene is TRBV12-3 or TRBV12-4, the J gene TRBJ2-5; D is unclear. V was clipped by 5 bases and J by 5 bases, with 12 bases between them. This CDR3 has 13 amino acids. CDR3 nucleotides: TGTGCCAGCAGTGTTACACGGTGGGAGACCCAGTACTTC. Translating gives CASSVTRWETQYF.

This clonotype occurred many times. The rearrangement joins TRBV6-2 or TRBV6-3 to TRBJ2-3; D uncertain. The CDR3 consists of 15 residues. The germline gives CDR1 MNHEY, CDR2 SVGEGT. Deletions cut 0 bases from V and 2 bases from J, with 9 bases between. The CDR3 protein is CASSYSTGATDTQYF. CDR3 coding DNA: TGTGCCAGCAGTTACTCCACCGGAGCCACAGATACGCAGTATTTT.

This chain joins TRBV9 and TRBJ1-1, with 9 bases that match TRBD1. The CDR3 runs 17 residues. From germline, CDR1 is SGDLS and CDR2 YYNGEE. V shed 0 bases and J 0 bases; nucleotides not matched to a gene: 6. CDR3 amino acids: CASSVAGDRDLNTEAFF. CDR3 DNA sequence: TGTGCCAGCAGCGTAGCTGGGGACAGGGACCTGAACACTGAAGCTTTCTTT.

This clonotype has a count of ten or more. The V and J genes are TRBV6-1 and TRBJ1-6; D may be TRBD1 (5 bases). The germline V and J ends were trimmed by 1 base and 7 bases, with 11 bases remaining between them. This CDR3 region has 15 residues. CDR1 and CDR2 (germline): MNHNS, SASEGT. The CDR3 region has the DNA TGTGCCAGCAGTGAAGATATGGGGACGAATTCACCCCTCCACTTT. Protein product: CASSEDMGTNSPLHF.